A single sample gave rise to the 8 T cell receptor beta chains below, sequenced in a study of radiation and T cells in renal cell carcinoma. The repertoire was sequenced with immunoSEQ multiplex PCR; TCRdb's copy has only in-frame clones and lacks some. The repertoire includes 130,000 to 150,000 clones, about 86% of them detected once, and less than 20% sits in the top ten. Time point reported: blood 4 weeks post-SBRT, at nephrectomy. Described treatment: 15 Gy SBRT to primary tumor, nephrectomy 4 weeks later. Sequences were derived from blood, sampled from a patient whose treatment included radiotherapy and nephrectomy. These receptors were obtained from a woman aged 45-65 years with renal cell carcinoma.

Here the CDR3 reads CASSLGASGPSYEQYF. CDR3 sequence (DNA): TGTGCCAGCAGTTTAGGGGCTAGCGGGCCCAGCTACGAGCAGTACTTC. J is TRBJ2-7 and V is TRBV28; 8 bases line up with TRBD2. V trimming: 2 bases; J trimming: 3 bases; junction bases outside the gene matches: 9. Germline CDR1 MDHEN, CDR2 SYDVKM. The CDR3 contains 16 residues. Full variable domain (missing parts from reference TRBV28 and TRBJ2-7): DVKVTQSSRYLVKRTGEKVFLECVQDMDHENMFWYRQDPGLGLRLIYFSYDVKMKEKGDIPEGYSVSREKKERFSLILESASTNQTSMYLCASSLGASGPSYEQYFGPGTRLTVT.

This chain links TRBV27 with TRBJ1-1; TRBD1 matches 7 bases. With 5 bases clipped from V and 1 base from J, the junction kept 4 bases outside the gene matches. CDR1 is MNHEY, CDR2 SMNVEV, per germline (reference sequence). The CDR3 consists of 14 residues. CDR3 sequence: CASSKRTGNTEAFF. Written as DNA, the CDR3 is TGTGCCAGCAGTAAAAGGACAGGGAACACTGAAGCTTTCTTT.

J is TRBJ1-2 and V is TRBV14; 8 nucleotides line up with TRBD1. V lost 4 bases and J lost 4; bases outside the gene matches: 2. The CDR3 covers 13 residues. Germline V gene lookup returns CDR1 SGHDN and CDR2 FVKESK. CDR3 nucleotides: TGTGCCAGCAGCCCGGACAGGGCCTATGGCTACACCTTC. Amino acid sequence: CASSPDRAYGYTF.

The CDR3 sequence is CATSRMQGNGQPQHF. The CDR3, as DNA: TGTGCCACCAGCAGAATGCAGGGGAATGGGCAGCCCCAGCATTTT. The V gene is TRBV15, the J gene TRBJ1-5, with a weak D call TRBD1 (6 bases). Per germline, CDR1 LNHNV and CDR2 YYDKDF (reference sequence). Trimming removed 2 bases at V and 7 bases at J, with 15 bases between. The CDR3 consists of 15 residues.

The CDR3 sequence is CASSRRGLNEKLFF. The CDR3 DNA is TGCGCCAGCAGCCGCCGGGGTTTAAATGAAAAACTGTTTTTT. The gene calls are TRBV5-1 and TRBJ1-4, with D uncertain. V dropped 4 bases and J dropped 5 bases, with 12 bases sitting between them. Germline V CDR1 and CDR2: SGHRS, YFSETQ. This CDR3 has 14 amino acids.

Here the CDR3 reads CATSRDGTTSTDTQYF. CDR3 bases: TGTGCCACCAGCAGAGATGGGACAACAAGCACAGATACGCAGTATTTT. The chain employs TRBV15 and TRBJ2-3; tentatively, D is TRBD1 (6 bases). Germline loops: CDR1 LNHNV, CDR2 YYDKDF (reference sequence). Trimming cost V 0 bases and J 0 bases, with 10 bases left between them. The CDR3 is made up of 16 amino acids.

This clone was counted once. V usage is TRBV7-2 and J usage is TRBJ1-1; 8 bases line up with TRBD1. Per the germline V gene, CDR1 is SGHTA and CDR2 is FQGNSA. There are 15 residues in the CDR3. V lost 5 bases and J lost 4; bases outside the gene matches: 9. CDR3 bases: TGTGCCAGCAGCCCGGGGTTCCAGGGGGCCACTGAAGCTTTCTTT. Translated, it gives CASSPGFQGATEAFF.

This rearrangement joins TRBV7-8 to TRBJ1-5; 8 nucleotides line up with TRBD1. V was clipped by 8 bases and J by 0 bases; unmatched bases: 3. This CDR3 has 14 residues. CDR1 and CDR2 (germline): SGHVS, FQNEAQ. The CDR3 bases are TGTGCCAGCTCACAGGGGGATAGCAATCAGCCCCAGCATTTT. Protein: CASSQGDSNQPQHF.